This entry features one TCR beta chain sequence. It has no known antigen specificity. No base qualities exist here, and no much larger clone lies one base off it. CDR1 and CDR2 are read off the germline V gene as SGHAT and FQNNGV. The CDR3 spans 16 residues, from the cysteine through the phenylalanine. The DNA shown is the 48-base CDR3, in frame from base 1. After removal of 5 bases from V and 0 bases from J, the junction retains 7 bases not matched to a gene. One collaborating source in Seattle enrolled patients while the patients were actively infected and followed the patients over time throughout the course of disease. Each collaborating institution followed its own protocols to collect whole blood in K2EDTA tubes. Collaborator samples were shipped for TCRbeta analysis as frozen whole blood, isolated PBMCs, or DNA extracted from either sample type. This entry comes from a study of blood T cell repertoires in COVID-19 (dated by TCRdb to the early 2020s). Study-wide context: Samples covering the acute and convalescent phases of COVID-19 were provided by collaborators in the United States, Italy and Spain. The repertoires were made available in a free public database intended to serve as a resource for research on the immune response to SARS-CoV-2. Samples were obtained from the ongoing ImmuneRACE study (first 160 participants) and from over a thousand subjects provided by 6 global collaborators. The dataset comprised deeply sampled blood TCRbeta repertoires from subjects exposed to, actively infected with, or recovered from COVID-19. The material from the prospective study consisted of cDNA or gDNA derived from T cells, B-cell-depleted T cells, or PBMCs. The sample metadata nearly always contained a de-identified subject ID, COVID-19 status, age in years and sex. Where available, HLA class I and class II types were obtained from metadata supplied by the sample provider rather than from assay-based typing.

TCRbeta CDR3 regions were amplified from genomic DNA by means of the immunoSEQ Assay, a bias-controlled multiplex PCR. On the study's bioinformatics: Within the assay, amplification of reference gene primers was used to estimate how many nucleated cells each sample contained. To quantify the absolute abundance of each unique TCRbeta CDR3 rearrangement, sequence reads were collapsed and filtered. Productive Simpson clonality was computed per sample as the square root of Simpson's diversity index over productive rearrangements. What TCRdb holds here is the immuneACCESS table cut down to in-frame rearrangements. Part of the clones is not present; checked against another copy, under half of the missing clones reflect an unresolved V gene, and the others are unexplained. V, J and clone size are those of that table, while D and trimming were read from the DNA. This sample holds under 50,000 clones; roughly 87% were observed only once. Under 5% of the sample comes from the top ten.

Broader findings and caveats from the paper: How much clinical and demographic metadata was included differed by source and by participant, and the metadata was provided uncurated.

This TCR was recovered from a man aged 60-69 years with COVID-19, enrolled during active disease. Sequencing was done on a sample of peripheral blood. The chain is made from TRBV11-2 and TRBJ1-1; 9 bases in between match TRBD1. The CDR3: CASSGRTGALNTEAFF. The DNA reads TGTGCCAGCAGCGGACGGACAGGGGCCCTGAACACTGAAGCTTTCTTT.